This is a list of T cell receptor beta chains from one sample in a study of cytomegalovirus exposure and HLA in healthy donors. Assay used: immunoSEQ multiplex PCR; TCRdb lists only in-frame clones, some missing. The sample carries 95,000 to 150,000 clones, 77% recorded once. Sequenced sample: PBMCs. These receptors came from a human donor in good health. CDR3s include the opening cysteine and the closing phenylalanine or tryptophan. Fields, in order: V gene, clone size, J gene, CDR3 length, D gene, CDR3 protein, CDR3 DNA. A D gene is named only where the DNA matches it firmly. Some rows mark clone size as missing; the rest say once, few, many or name a class of expanded clone.

>TRBV7-6|few|TRBJ2-2|17|TRBD2
CASSQTSGRANTGELFF
TGTGCCAGCAGCCAGACTAGCGGGAGGGCGAACACCGGGGAGCTGTTTTTT
>TRBV5-1|few|TRBJ1-1|13|.
CASSSDKNTEAFF
TGCGCCAGCAGCTCGGACAAGAACACTGAAGCTTTCTTT
>TRBV5-1|.|TRBJ2-7|13|TRBD2
CASTSGNSYEQYF
TGCGCCAGCACTAGCGGGAACTCCTACGAGCAGTACTTC
>TRBV9|.|TRBJ2-1|13|.
CASTQREEAEQFF
TGTGCCAGCACCCAAAGAGAGGAAGCTGAGCAGTTCTTC
>TRBV7-3|.|TRBJ2-7|16|.
CASRPPGGPESYEQYF
TGTGCCAGCAGACCCCCGGGGGGCCCAGAGTCCTACGAGCAGTACTTC
>TRBV15|.|TRBJ2-5|14|TRBD2
CATSRGTSGETQYF
TGTGCCACCAGCAGAGGGACTAGCGGAGAGACCCAGTACTTC
>TRBV28|once|TRBJ2-4|14|.
CASRVGGVKNIQYF
TGTGCCAGCAGGGTCGGAGGGGTCAAAAACATTCAGTACTTC
>TRBV5-4|.|TRBJ1-2|14|.
CASSLGLVQDGYTF
TGTGCCAGCAGCTTGGGCCTCGTACAGGATGGCTACACCTTC
>TRBV18|.|TRBJ2-7|15|.
CASSLIGVPNYEQYF
TGTGCCAGCTCACTTATCGGGGTCCCCAACTACGAGCAGTACTTC
>TRBV7-9|.|TRBJ2-4|15|TRBD1
CASSSIRGTKNIQYF
TGTGCCAGCAGCTCTATCAGGGGGACAAAAAACATTCAGTACTTC
>TRBV28|.|TRBJ2-3|14|.
CASRSTGVTDTQYF
TGTGCCAGCAGGTCGACCGGGGTCACAGATACGCAGTATTTT
>TRBV6-1|few|TRBJ2-2|15|TRBD1
CASSSPPGGTGELFF
TGTGCCAGCAGCTCGCCACCAGGGGGCACCGGGGAGCTGTTTTTT
>TRBV28|.|TRBJ2-7|14|TRBD1
CASMSGGPSYEQYF
TGTGCCAGCATGTCAGGGGGACCTTCCTACGAGCAGTACTTC
>TRBV7-9|once|TRBJ1-2|15|TRBD1
CASSLAGQGKRGYTF
TGTGCCAGCAGCTTAGCGGGACAGGGGAAACGCGGCTACACCTTC
>TRBV5-1|few|TRBJ2-2|17|.
CASSIRSSGSGTGELFF
TGCGCCAGCAGCATCAGGTCGTCGGGGTCAGGTACCGGGGAGCTGTTTTTT
>TRBV18|.|TRBJ2-5|13|.
CASSRGFTETQYF
TGTGCCAGCTCGCGGGGTTTTACGGAGACCCAGTACTTC
>TRBV5-1|.|TRBJ2-6|18|TRBD2
CASSLPGLAGIGANVLTF
TGCGCCAGCAGCTTGCCGGGACTAGCGGGAATTGGGGCCAACGTCCTGACTTTC
>TRBV4-2|.|TRBJ1-1|16|TRBD1
CASSQETGEMNTEAFF
TGTGCCAGCAGCCAAGAGACAGGGGAAATGAACACTGAAGCTTTCTTT
>TRBV27|.|TRBJ2-1|13|.
CASSITGVNEQFF
TGTGCCAGCAGCATTACGGGGGTAAATGAGCAGTTCTTC
>TRBV7-2|.|TRBJ2-7|15|TRBD1
CASSLDWDRAGEQYF
TGTGCCAGCAGCTTGGATTGGGACAGGGCGGGCGAGCAGTACTTC
>TRBV19|once|TRBJ1-5|12|.
CARSQGNQPQHF
TGTGCCCGGTCACAGGGCAATCAGCCCCAGCATTTT
>TRBV11-3|.|TRBJ2-2|14|.
CASSARPNTGELFF
TGTGCCAGCAGCGCCAGGCCGAACACCGGGGAGCTGTTTTTT
>TRBV5-1|few|TRBJ2-2|15|.
CASSLLRSNTGELFF
TGCGCCAGCAGCTTATTGCGCTCGAACACCGGGGAGCTGTTTTTT
>TRBV9|.|TRBJ2-2|14|.
CASSFQGGTGELFF
TGTGCCAGCAGCTTCCAAGGCGGCACCGGGGAGCTGTTTTTT
>TRBV19|.|TRBJ2-1|15|.
CASSIGLSSYNEQFF
TGTGCCAGTAGTATAGGACTATCTTCCTACAATGAGCAGTTCTTC
>TRBV29-1|few|TRBJ2-7|14|.
CSVAGQRISYEQYF
TGCAGCGTTGCCGGACAGCGTATCTCCTACGAGCAGTACTTC
>TRBV10-3|.|TRBJ2-1|17|TRBD1
CAISGTGATGTYNEQFF
TGTGCCATTTCCGGGACAGGGGCCACCGGGACGTACAATGAGCAGTTCTTC